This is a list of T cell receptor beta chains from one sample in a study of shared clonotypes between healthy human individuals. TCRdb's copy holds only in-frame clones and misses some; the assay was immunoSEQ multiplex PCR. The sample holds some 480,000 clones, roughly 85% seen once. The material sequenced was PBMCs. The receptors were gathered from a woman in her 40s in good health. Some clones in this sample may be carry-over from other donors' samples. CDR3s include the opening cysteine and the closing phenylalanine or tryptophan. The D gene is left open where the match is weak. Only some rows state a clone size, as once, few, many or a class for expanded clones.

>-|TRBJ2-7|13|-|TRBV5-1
TGCGCCAGTCACCGGGACACCAACTACGAGCAGTACTTC
CASHRDTNYEQYF
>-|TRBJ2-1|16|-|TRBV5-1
TGCGCCAGCAGCTTCCAGGCGCTAAGCTCCTACAATGAGCAGTTCTTC
CASSFQALSSYNEQFF
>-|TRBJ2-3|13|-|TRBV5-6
TGTGCCAGCAGCCCCGTCTCAACAGATACGCAGTATTTT
CASSPVSTDTQYF
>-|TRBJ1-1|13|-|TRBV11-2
TGTGCCAGCAGACAAGGGGTGAACACTGAAGCTTTCTTT
CASRQGVNTEAFF
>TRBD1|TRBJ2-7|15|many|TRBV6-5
TGTGCCAGCAGTTACGCGGGGACAGGACTATACGAGCAGTACTTC
CASSYAGTGLYEQYF
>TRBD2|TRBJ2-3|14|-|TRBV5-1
TGCGCCAGCAGCTCCGGGACTACGTCCGATATGCAGTATTTT
CASSSGTTSDMQYF
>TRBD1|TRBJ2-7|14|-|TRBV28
TGTGCCAGCAGTATACGACAGGGGGCCCGCGAGCAGTACTTC
CASSIRQGAREQYF
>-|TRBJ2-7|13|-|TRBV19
TGTGCCAGTAGTCGGGGTTCTTTTTACGAGCAGTACTTC
CASSRGSFYEQYF
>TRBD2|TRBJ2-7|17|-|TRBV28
TGTGCCAGCACTTCAAGCCGTGGACTAGCGGGAGCGGCCGAGCAGTACTTC
CASTSSRGLAGAAEQYF
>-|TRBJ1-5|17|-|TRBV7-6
TGTGCCAGCAGCCCCCGAATGGGGGGGGAAAGCAATCAGCCCCAGCATTTT
CASSPRMGGESNQPQHF